Below, 12 T cell receptor beta chains from the same sample are listed, as sequenced in a study of CD8+CD57+ T cells in acquired aplastic anemia. Genomic DNA provided the template from which TCR beta VDJ and CDR3 profiles were obtained. One entry per CDR3 protein, called by TCRdb with MiXCR from the reads. The sample lists roughly 180,000 distinct CDR3 sequences, over 60% occurring once. Source material: sorted CD4+, CD8+, or CD8+CD57+ T cells (not recorded which) from PBMCs. These receptors came from a human donor with severe aplastic anemia or a healthy control (not recorded which).

This clonotype was detected only a few times. V gene TRBV20-1 combines with J gene TRBJ2-7; 14 nucleotides match TRBD2. CDR1 DFQATT and CDR2 SNEGSKA come from the germline V gene (reference sequence). The V and J ends lost 5 bases and 3 bases, in that order; junction bases with no gene match: 3. The CDR3 has 14 amino acids. The CDR3 loop is CSADGTSGGYEQYF. CDR3 bases: TGCAGTGCTGATGGGACTAGCGGGGGCTACGAGCAGTACTTC.

In its sample, this clonotype was seen once. The missing conserved phenylalanine or tryptophan at the end of this CDR3 makes a read error likely. No DNA is shown, since the ends of the CDR3 on it are uncertain; the CDR3 is the one TCRdb lists. The chain combines TRBV29-1 with TRBJ2-5; the DNA was not used to check the table's D call, TRBD1. The CDR3 sequence runs 10 residues, both termini included. Germline CDR1 SQVTM, CDR2 ANQGSEA. The CDR3 protein is CSGGQGELPP.

The chain is built from TRBV7-9 and TRBJ1-1; D gene unclear. Trimming stripped 5 bases from V and 10 bases from J, with 14 bases between. CDR1 and CDR2 (germline): SEHNR, FQNEAQ (reference sequence). The CDR3 is 12 residues long. The CDR3 here is CASSPLSGRAFF. CDR3 in DNA: TGTGCCAGCAGCCCGCTCTCAGGTAGAGCTTTCTTT.

V and J are TRBV19 and TRBJ2-5; D possibly corresponds to TRBD2 (6 bases). Trimming stripped 5 bases from V and 5 bases from J, with 15 bases between. Germline values: CDR1 LNHDA, CDR2 SQIVND (reference sequence). The CDR3 extends over 14 amino acids. CDR3 sequence: CASSPRGGVETQYF. The CDR3 bases are TGTGCCAGTAGTCCTCGAGGAGGGGTTGAGACCCAGTACTTC.

The chain carries TRBV20-1 and TRBJ2-5; TRBD2 might be the D (5 bases). V was clipped by 1 base and J by 9 bases, with 18 bases between them. Germline V gene sequence: CDR1 DFQATT, CDR2 SNEGSKA (reference sequence). The length of the CDR3 is 14 residues. CDR3 bases: TGCAGTGCTAGAGCCCGCGGACCAACCGGGGCCCAGTACTTC. This gives the protein CSARARGPTGAQYF.

The chain carries TRBV2 and TRBJ1-1; perhaps TRBD1 as D (5 bases). Germline V gives CDR1 SNHLY, CDR2 FYNNEI. The CDR3 extends over 14 amino acids. V was clipped by 8 bases and J by 1 base, with 14 bases between them. The CDR3 DNA sequence: TGTGCCAGCGGAGAGAGGACACGGAACACTGAAGCTTTCTTT. It translates to CASGERTRNTEAFF.

The chain uses TRBV20-1 and TRBJ2-7, with D unresolved. CDR3 size: 14 residues. Germline V lookup: CDR1 DFQATT, CDR2 SNEGSKA (reference sequence). V gave up 0 bases and J gave up 3 bases, with 12 bases separating them. The CDR3 protein is CSARDTASRYEQYF. CDR3 DNA sequence: TGCAGTGCTAGAGATACGGCCAGCCGCTACGAGCAGTACTTC.

The rearrangement uses TRBV20-1 and TRBJ2-5, with 8 bases aligning to TRBD1. The J segment lost 1 base and the V segment lost 3 bases, leaving 7 bases of the junction unmatched. The germline CDR1 and CDR2 sequences are DFQATT and SNEGSKA (reference sequence). The CDR3 extends over 15 amino acids. DNA for the CDR3: TGCAGTGCTAGTCCCCAGGGGGCGACCCAAGAGACCCAGTACTTC. It specifies CSASPQGATQETQYF.

The CDR3 is CASSLIGGQGYEQYF. As DNA, the CDR3 is TGTGCCAGCAGCTTGATTGGTGGGCAGGGCTACGAGCAGTACTTC. The V gene is TRBV7-9, the J gene TRBJ2-7, with D possibly being TRBD1 (5 bases). CDR1 and CDR2 from the germline V gene are SEHNR and FQNEAQ (reference sequence). This CDR3 region has 15 residues. Deletions cut 3 bases from V and 3 bases from J, with 15 bases between.

There are a few counts of this clonotype. The rearrangement joins TRBV10-3 to TRBJ1-1; D unresolved. From germline, CDR1 is ENHRY and CDR2 SYGVKD. The CDR3 is 13 amino acids. Deletions cut 7 bases from V and 1 base from J, with 10 bases between. CDR3 nucleotide sequence: TGTGCCATCAAAAACCAGGAGAACACTGAAGCTTTCTTT. Protein product: CAIKNQENTEAFF.

This rearrangement joins TRBV29-1 to TRBJ1-2; the D gene is possibly TRBD1 (6 bases). Germline CDR1 is SQVTM and CDR2 is ANQGSEA. V gave up 4 bases and J gave up 4 bases, with 10 bases separating them. The CDR3 covers 12 residues. CDR3 sequence reads: CSVVGGGYGYTF. The CDR3 DNA reads as TGCAGCGTTGTGGGAGGGGGCTATGGCTACACCTTC.

This clonotype was observed once. A much larger clone differs from this one at a single base, so this may be a read error. The chain combines TRBV12-3 or TRBV12-4 with TRBJ2-2; 8 nucleotides match TRBD2. Trimming removed 3 bases from V and 7 bases from J; junction bases left unmatched: 4. This CDR3 has 14 amino acids. DNA for the CDR3: TGTGCCAGCAGTTTCCCGGGGGGGGGCGGGGAGCTGTTTTTT. Protein: CASSFPGGGGELFF.